The sequence of this T cell receptor (beta chain) was determined in a study of spatial heterogeneity in lung cancer. About the research overall: An average of more than ten raw reads was observed per unique TCR and UMI combination.

Every individual TCR cDNA molecule carried its own unique molecular identifier, which allowed correction of PCR and sequencing errors. TCRdb called the 5' RACE reads again in MiXCR, with one record for every CDR3 protein. The sample records about 12,000 distinct CDR3 sequences, roughly 6.2% being singletons. This clonotype was seen repeatedly, ten times or more. Found in a library prepared for alpha chains, this beta chain is an off-target read, and its abundance has little meaning. Time point indicated: sample taken at primary tumor resection. From tumor, nontumor lung or frozen PBMC, whole RNA was taken unsorted for sequencing. Samples were donated by 72 untreated early-stage non-small cell lung cancer patients. V shed 3 bases, J shed 4 bases, and the junction held 7 bases outside the gene matches. The germline gives CDR1 DFQATT, CDR2 SNEGSKA (reference sequence). The CDR3 is 14 amino acids.

The sequencing used normal lung tissue next to the tumor, collected at surgery. The TCR originated in a male donor with early-stage non-small cell lung cancer. The genes are TRBV20-1 and TRBJ1-2; TRBD1 agrees at 8 bases. Here the CDR3 DNA reads TGCAGTGCTAGGGGACAGGCCCGGGGCTATGGCTACACCTTC. It translates to CSARGQARGYGYTF.